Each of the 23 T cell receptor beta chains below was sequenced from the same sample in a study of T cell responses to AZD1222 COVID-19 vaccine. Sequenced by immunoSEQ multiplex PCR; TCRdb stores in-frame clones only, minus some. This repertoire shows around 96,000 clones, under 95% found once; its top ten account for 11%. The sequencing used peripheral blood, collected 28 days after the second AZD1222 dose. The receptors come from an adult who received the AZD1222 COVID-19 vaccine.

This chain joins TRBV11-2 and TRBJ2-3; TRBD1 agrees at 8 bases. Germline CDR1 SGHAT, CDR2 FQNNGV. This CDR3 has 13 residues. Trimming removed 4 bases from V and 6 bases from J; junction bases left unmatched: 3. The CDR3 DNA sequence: TGTGCCAGCAGCTCGGGGACAGGCGATACGCAGTATTTT. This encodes CASSSGTGDTQYF.

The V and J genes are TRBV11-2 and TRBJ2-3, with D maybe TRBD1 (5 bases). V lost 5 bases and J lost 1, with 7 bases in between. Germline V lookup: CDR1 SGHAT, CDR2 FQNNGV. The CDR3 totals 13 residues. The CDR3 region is CASSMTGTDTQYF. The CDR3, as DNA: TGTGCCAGCAGCATGACAGGCACAGATACGCAGTATTTT.

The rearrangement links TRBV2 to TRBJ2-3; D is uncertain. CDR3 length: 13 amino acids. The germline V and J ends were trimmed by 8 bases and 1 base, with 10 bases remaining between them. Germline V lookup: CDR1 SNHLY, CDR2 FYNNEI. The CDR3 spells CASVADRTDTQYF. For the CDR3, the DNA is TGTGCCAGCGTGGCGGACCGCACAGATACGCAGTATTTT.

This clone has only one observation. The CDR3 spells CASSQAGRDSPPLHF. As DNA, the CDR3 is TGTGCCAGCAGCCAAGCAGGCAGGGATTCACCACCCCTCCACTTT. The J gene is TRBJ1-6, the V gene TRBV3-1 (or the pseudogene TRBV3-2), with D perhaps matching TRBD1 (5 bases). The CDR3 is 15 amino acids. CDR1 is LGHDT, CDR2 YNNKEL, per germline (reference sequence). The V end was cut by 1 base, the J end by 11 bases, with 15 bases between.

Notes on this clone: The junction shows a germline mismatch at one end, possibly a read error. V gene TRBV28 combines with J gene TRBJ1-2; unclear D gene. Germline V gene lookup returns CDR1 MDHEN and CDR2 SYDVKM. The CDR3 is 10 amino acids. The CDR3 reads CASRLYGYTF. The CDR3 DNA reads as TGTGCCAGCAGGTTATATGGCTACACCTTC.

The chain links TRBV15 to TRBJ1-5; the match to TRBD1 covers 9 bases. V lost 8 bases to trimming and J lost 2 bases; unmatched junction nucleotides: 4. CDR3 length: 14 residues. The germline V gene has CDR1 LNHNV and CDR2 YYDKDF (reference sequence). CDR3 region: CATQTGGGNQPQHF. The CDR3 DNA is TGTGCCACCCAGACAGGGGGTGGCAATCAGCCCCAGCATTTT.

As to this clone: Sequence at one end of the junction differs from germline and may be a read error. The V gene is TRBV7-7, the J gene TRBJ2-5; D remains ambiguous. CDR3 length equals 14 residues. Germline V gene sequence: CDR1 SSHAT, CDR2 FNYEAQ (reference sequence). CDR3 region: CASSLKVGRETQYF. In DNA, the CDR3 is TGTGCTAGCAGCTTAAAGGTCGGCCGGGAGACCCAGTACTTC. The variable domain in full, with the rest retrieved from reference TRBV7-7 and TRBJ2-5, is GAGVSQSPRYKVTKRGQDVTLRCDPISSHATLYWYQQALGQGPEFLTYFNYEAQPDKSGLPSDRFSAERPEGSISTLTIQRTEQRDSAMYRCASSLKVGRETQYFGPGTRLLVL.

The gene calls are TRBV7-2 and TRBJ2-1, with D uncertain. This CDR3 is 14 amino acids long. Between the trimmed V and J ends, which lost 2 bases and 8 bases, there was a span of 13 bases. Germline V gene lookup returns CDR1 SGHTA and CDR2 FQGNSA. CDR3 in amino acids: CASSLSWGRDEQFF. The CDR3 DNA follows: TGTGCCAGCAGCTTAAGTTGGGGAAGGGATGAGCAGTTCTTC.

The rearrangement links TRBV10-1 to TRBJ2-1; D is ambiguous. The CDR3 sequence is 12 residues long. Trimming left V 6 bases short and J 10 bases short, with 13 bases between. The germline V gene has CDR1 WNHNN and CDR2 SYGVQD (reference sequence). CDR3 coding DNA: TGCGCCAGCAGCCTGGACGCCGGGGAGCAGTTCTTC. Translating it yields CASSLDAGEQFF.

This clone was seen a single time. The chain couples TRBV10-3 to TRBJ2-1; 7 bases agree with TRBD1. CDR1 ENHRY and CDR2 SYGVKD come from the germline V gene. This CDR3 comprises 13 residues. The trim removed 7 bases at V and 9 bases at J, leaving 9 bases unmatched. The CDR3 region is CAIMRTPGGEQFF. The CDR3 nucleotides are TGTGCCATCATGAGGACCCCAGGGGGTGAGCAGTTCTTC.

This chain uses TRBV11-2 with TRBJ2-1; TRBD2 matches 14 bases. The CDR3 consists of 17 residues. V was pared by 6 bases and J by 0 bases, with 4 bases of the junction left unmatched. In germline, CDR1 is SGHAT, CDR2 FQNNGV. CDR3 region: CASSRLAGGSSYNEQFF. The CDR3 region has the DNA TGTGCCAGCAGTCGACTAGCGGGAGGGAGCTCCTACAATGAGCAGTTCTTC.

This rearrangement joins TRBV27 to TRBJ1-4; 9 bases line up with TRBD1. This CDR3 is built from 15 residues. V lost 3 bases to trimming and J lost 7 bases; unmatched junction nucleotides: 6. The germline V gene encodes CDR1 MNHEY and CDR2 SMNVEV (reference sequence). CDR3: CASSFFTGGGEKLFF. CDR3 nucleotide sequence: TGTGCCAGCAGTTTCTTTACAGGGGGCGGTGAAAAACTGTTTTTT.

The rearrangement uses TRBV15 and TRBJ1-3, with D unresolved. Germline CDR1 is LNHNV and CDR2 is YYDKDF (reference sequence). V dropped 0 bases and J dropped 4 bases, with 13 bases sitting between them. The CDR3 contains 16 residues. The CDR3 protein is CATSRDGASRGNTIYF. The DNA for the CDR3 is TGTGCCACCAGCAGAGATGGTGCTTCAAGGGGAAACACCATATATTTT.

DNA for the CDR3: TGTGCCAGCAGCGGCGGGCTCTATAATTCACCCCTCCACTTT. Its translation: CASSGGLYNSPLHF. The rearrangement joins TRBV5-6 to TRBJ1-6; D is uncertain. CDR3 length: 14 amino acids. V shed 4 bases and J shed 3 bases, with 8 bases lying between them. Germline V gene sequence: CDR1 SGHDT, CDR2 YYEEEE.

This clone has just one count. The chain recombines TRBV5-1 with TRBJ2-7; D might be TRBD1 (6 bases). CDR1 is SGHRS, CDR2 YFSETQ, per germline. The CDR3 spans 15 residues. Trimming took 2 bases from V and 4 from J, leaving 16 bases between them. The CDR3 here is CASSFGDRLGYEQYF. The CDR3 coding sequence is TGCGCCAGCAGCTTCGGAGACAGGCTAGGGTACGAGCAGTACTTC.

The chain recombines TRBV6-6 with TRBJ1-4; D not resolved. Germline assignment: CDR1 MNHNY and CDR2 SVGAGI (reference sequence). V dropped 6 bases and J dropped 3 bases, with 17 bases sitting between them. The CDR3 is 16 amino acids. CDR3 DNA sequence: TGTGCCAGCAGCTCAGGAGCTCGTGGGGCTAATGAAAAACTGTTTTTT. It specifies CASSSGARGANEKLFF.

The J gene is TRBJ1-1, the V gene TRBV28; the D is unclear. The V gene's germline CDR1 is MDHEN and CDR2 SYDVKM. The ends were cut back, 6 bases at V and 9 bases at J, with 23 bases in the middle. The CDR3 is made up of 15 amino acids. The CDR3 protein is CASSRPPDNYGKAFF. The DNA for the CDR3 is TGTGCCAGCAGCCGCCCCCCAGACAACTACGGAAAAGCTTTCTTT.

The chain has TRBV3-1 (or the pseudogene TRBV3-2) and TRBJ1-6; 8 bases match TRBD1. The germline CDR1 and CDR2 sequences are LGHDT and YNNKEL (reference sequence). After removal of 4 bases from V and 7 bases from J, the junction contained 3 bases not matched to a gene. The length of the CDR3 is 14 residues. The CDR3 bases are TGTGCCAGCAGCCGGGACAGGCAAAATTCACCCCTCCACTTT. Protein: CASSRDRQNSPLHF.

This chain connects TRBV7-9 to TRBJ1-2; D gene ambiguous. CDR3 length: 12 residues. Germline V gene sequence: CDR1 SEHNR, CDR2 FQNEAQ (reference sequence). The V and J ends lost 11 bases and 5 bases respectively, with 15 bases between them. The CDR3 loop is CAEEEAKYGYTF. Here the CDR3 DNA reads TGTGCCGAGGAGGAGGCAAAATATGGCTACACCTTC.

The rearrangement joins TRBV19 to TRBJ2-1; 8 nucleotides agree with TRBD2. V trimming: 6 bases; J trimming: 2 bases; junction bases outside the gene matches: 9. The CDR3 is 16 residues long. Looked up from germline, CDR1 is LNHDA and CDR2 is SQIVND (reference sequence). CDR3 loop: CASSPATAGAYNEQFF. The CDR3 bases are TGTGCCAGTAGCCCGGCCACAGCGGGAGCCTACAATGAGCAGTTCTTC.

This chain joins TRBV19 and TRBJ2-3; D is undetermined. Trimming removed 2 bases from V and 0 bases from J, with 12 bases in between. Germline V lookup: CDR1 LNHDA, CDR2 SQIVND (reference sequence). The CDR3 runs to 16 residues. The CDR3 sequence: CASSIPSGSSTDTQYF. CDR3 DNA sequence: TGTGCCAGTAGTATACCATCTGGATCTAGCACAGATACGCAGTATTTT.

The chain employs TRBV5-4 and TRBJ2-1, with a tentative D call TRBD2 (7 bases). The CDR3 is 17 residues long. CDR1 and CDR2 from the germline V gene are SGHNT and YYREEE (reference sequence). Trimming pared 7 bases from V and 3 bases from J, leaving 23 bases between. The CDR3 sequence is CASLHAGANLLYNEQFF. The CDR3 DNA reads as TGTGCCAGCCTGCATGCGGGGGCGAATTTACTCTACAATGAGCAGTTCTTC.

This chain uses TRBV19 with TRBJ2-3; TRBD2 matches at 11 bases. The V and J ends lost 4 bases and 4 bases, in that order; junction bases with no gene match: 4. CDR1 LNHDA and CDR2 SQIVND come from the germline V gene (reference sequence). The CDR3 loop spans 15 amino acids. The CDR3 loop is CASSTGLAEADTQYF. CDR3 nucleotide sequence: TGTGCCAGTAGTACGGGACTAGCGGAGGCAGATACGCAGTATTTT.